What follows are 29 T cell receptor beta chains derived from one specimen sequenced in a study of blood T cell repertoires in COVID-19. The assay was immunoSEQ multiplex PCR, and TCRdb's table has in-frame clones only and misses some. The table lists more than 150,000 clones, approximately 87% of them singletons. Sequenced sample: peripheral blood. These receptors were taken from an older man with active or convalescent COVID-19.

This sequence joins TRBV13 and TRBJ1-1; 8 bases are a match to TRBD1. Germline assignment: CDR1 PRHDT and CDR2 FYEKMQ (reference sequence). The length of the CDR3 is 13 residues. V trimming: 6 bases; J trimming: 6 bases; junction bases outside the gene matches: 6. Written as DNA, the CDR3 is TGTGCCAGCAGTGTGGACAGGGACCCTGAAGCTTTCTTT. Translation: CASSVDRDPEAFF.

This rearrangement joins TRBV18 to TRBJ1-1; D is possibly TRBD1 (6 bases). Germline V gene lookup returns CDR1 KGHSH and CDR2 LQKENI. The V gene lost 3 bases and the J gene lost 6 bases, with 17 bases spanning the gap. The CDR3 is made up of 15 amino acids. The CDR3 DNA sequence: TGTGCCAGCTCACCCCCCCAGGGGAGGGGAGCTGAAGCTTTCTTT. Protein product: CASSPPQGRGAEAFF.

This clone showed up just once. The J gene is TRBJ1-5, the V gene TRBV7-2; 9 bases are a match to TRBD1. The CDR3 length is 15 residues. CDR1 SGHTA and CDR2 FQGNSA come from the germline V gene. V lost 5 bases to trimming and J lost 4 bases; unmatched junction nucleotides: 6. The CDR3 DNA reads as TGTGCCAGCAGCCCCTGGACAGGGGAAAATCAGCCCCAGCATTTT. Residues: CASSPWTGENQPQHF. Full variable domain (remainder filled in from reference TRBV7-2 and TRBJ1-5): GAGVSQSPSNKVTEKGKDVELRCDPISGHTALYWYRQSLGQGLEFLIYFQGNSAPDKSGLPSDRFSAERTGGSVSTLTIQRTQQEDSAVYLCASSPWTGENQPQHFGDGTRLSIL.

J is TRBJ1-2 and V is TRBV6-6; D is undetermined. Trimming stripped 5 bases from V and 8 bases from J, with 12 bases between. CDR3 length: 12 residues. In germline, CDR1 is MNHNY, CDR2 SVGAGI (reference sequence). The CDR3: CASSGHGGGYTF. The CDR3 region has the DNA TGTGCCAGCAGTGGGCACGGAGGGGGCTACACCTTC.

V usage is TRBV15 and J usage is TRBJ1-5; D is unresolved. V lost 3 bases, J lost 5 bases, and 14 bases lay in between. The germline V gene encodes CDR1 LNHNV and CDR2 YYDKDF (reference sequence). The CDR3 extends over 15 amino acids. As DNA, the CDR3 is TGTGCCACCAGCAGGGCACCGGGAGTCTATCAGCCCCAGCATTTT. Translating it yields CATSRAPGVYQPQHF.

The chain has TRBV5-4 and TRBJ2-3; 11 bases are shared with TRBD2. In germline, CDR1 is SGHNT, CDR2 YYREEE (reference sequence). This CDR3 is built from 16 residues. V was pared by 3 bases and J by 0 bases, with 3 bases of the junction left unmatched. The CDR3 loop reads CASSWRTSGSTDTQYF. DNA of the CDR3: TGTGCCAGCAGCTGGAGGACTAGCGGGAGCACAGATACGCAGTATTTT.

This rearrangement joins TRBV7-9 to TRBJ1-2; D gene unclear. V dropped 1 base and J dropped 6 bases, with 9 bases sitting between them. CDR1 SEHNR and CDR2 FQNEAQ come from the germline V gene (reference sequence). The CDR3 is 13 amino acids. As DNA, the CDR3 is TGTGCCAGCAGCTTAGACAGAACGGATGGCTACACCTTC. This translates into CASSLDRTDGYTF.

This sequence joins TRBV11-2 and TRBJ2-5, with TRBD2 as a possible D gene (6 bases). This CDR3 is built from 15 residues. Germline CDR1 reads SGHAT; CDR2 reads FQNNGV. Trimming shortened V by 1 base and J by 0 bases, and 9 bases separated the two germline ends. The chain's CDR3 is CASSLVGGYQETQYF. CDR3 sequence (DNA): TGTGCCAGCAGCTTAGTTGGGGGGTACCAAGAGACCCAGTACTTC.

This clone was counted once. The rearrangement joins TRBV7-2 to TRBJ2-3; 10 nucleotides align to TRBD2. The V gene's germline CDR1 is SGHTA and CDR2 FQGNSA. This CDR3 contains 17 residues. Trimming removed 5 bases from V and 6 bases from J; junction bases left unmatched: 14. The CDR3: CASSPQRGGRVDDTQYF. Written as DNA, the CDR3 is TGTGCCAGCAGCCCCCAGCGGGGGGGCCGTGTCGACGATACGCAGTATTTT.

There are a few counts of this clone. In DNA, the CDR3 is TGCGCCAGCAGCCAAGATCAAAGGGGGGGGCGTCACTATGGCTACACCTTC. Encoded protein: CASSQDQRGGRHYGYTF. This chain connects TRBV4-3 to TRBJ1-2; TRBD1 is a possible D gene (6 bases). CDR1 and CDR2 (germline): LGHNA, YSLEER. The ends were cut back, 0 bases at V and 3 bases at J, with 17 bases in the middle. The CDR3 runs to 17 residues.

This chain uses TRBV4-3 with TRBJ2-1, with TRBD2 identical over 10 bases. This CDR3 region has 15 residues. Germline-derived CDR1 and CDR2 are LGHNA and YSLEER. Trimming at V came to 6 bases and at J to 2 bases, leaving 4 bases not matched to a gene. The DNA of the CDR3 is TGCGCCAGCAGACCCGGACTAGCGGCCTACAATGAGCAGTTCTTC. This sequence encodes CASRPGLAAYNEQFF.

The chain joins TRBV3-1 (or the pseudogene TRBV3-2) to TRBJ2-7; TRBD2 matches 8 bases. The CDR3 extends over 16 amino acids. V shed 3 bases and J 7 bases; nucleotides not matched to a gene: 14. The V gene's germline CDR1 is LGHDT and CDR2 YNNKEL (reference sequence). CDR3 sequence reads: CASSQPPGHGTREQYF. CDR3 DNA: TGTGCCAGCAGCCAGCCCCCGGGACACGGGACTAGAGAGCAGTACTTC.

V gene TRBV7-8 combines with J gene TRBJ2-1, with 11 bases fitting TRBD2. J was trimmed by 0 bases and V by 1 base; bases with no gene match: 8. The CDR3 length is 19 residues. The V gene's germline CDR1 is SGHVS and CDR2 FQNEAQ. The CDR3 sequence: CASSLGIAGGQNSYNEQFF. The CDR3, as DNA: TGTGCCAGCAGCTTAGGGATAGCGGGGGGGCAAAACTCCTACAATGAGCAGTTCTTC.

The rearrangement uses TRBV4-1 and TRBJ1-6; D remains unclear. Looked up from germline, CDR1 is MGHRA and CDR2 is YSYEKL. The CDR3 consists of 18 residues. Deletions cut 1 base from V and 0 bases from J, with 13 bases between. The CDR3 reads CASSQVEGRLSYNSPLHF. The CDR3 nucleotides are TGCGCCAGCAGCCAAGTAGAGGGCAGGCTCTCCTATAATTCACCCCTCCACTTT.

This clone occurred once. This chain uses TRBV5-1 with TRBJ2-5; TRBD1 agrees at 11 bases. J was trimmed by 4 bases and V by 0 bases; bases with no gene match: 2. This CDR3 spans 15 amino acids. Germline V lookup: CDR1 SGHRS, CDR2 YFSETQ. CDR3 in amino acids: CASSLVGTGGETQYF. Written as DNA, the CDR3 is TGCGCCAGCAGCTTGGTCGGGACAGGGGGAGAGACCCAGTACTTC.

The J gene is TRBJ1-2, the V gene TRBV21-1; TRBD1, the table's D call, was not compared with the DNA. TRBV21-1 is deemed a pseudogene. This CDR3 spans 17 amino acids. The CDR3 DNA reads TGTGCCAGCAAAGGGGGCAACCGACAGGGGGCTGACTATGGCTACACCTTC. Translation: CASKGGNRQGADYGYTF.

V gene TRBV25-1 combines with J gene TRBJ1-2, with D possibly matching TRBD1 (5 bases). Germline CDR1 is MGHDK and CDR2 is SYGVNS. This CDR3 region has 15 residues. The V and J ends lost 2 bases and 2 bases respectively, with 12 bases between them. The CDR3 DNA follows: TGTGCCAGCAGTGAAAACCGGCGGGGGAACTATGGCTACACCTTC. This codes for CASSENRRGNYGYTF.

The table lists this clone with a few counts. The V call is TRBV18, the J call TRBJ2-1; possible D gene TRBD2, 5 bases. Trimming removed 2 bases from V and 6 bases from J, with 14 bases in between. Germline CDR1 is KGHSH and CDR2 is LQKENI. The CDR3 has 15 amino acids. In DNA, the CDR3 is TGTGCCAGCTCACCAATTCTAGCAGTAGGCAATGAGCAGTTCTTC. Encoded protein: CASSPILAVGNEQFF.

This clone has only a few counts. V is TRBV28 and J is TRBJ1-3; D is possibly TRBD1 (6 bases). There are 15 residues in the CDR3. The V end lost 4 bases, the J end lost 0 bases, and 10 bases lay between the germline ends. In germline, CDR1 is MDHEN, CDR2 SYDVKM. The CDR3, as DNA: TGTGCCAGCAGTTCGACAGGTATCTCTGGAAACACCATATATTTT. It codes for CASSSTGISGNTIYF.

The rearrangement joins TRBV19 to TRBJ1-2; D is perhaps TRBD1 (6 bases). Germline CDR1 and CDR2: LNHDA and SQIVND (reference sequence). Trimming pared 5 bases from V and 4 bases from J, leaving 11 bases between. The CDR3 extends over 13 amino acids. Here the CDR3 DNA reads TGTGCCAGTAGTTTCCAGGGGACCTATGGCTACACCTTC. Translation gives CASSFQGTYGYTF.

The CDR3 DNA reads TGTGCCACCAGCAGAGGGGCAGGGGAGCTGTTTTTT. Translated: CATSRGAGELFF. The V call is TRBV15, the J call TRBJ2-2; D remains unclear. Germline V gene sequence: CDR1 LNHNV, CDR2 YYDKDF (reference sequence). The CDR3 runs to 12 residues. V dropped 1 base and J dropped 8 bases, with 5 bases sitting between them.

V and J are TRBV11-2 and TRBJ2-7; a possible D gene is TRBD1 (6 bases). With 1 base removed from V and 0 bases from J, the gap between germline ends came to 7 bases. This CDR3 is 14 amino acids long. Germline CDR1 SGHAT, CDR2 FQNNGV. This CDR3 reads CASSLGTDSYEQYF. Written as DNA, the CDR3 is TGTGCCAGCAGCTTAGGGACAGACTCCTACGAGCAGTACTTC. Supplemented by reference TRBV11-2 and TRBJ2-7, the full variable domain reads EAGVAQSPRYKIIEKRQSVAFWCNPISGHATLYWYQQILGQGPKLLIQFQNNGVVDDSQLPKDRFSAERLKGVDSTLKIQPAKLEDSAVYLCASSLGTDSYEQYFGPGTRLTVT.

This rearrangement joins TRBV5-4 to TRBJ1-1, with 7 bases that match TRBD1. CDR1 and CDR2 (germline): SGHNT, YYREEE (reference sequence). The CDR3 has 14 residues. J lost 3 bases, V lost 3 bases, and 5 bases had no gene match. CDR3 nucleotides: TGTGCCAGCAGCTCCCCCGACAGGGACACTGAAGCTTTCTTT. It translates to CASSSPDRDTEAFF.

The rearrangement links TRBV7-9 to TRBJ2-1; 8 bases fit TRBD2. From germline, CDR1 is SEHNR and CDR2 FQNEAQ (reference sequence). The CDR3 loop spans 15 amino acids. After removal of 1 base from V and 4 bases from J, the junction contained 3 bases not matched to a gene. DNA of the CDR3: TGTGCCAGCAGCTTAGTAGCGGGATTTTACAATGAGCAGTTCTTC. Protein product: CASSLVAGFYNEQFF.

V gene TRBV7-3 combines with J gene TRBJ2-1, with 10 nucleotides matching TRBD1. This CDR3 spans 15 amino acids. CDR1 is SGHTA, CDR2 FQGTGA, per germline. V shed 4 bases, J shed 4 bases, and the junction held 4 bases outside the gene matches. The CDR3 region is CASSSGTGVYNEQFF. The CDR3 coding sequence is TGTGCCAGCAGCTCCGGGACAGGGGTTTACAATGAGCAGTTCTTC. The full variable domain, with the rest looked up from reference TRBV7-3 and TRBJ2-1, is GAGVSQTPSNKVTEKGKYVELRCDPISGHTALYWYRQSLGQGPEFLIYFQGTGAADDSGLPNDRFFAVRPEGSVSTLKIQRTERGDSAVYLCASSSGTGVYNEQFFGPGTRLTVL.

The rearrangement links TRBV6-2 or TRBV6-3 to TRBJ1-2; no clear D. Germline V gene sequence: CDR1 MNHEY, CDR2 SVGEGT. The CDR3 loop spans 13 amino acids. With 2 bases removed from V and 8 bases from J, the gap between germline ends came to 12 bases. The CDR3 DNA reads TGTGCCAGCAGTTACGATGGCCTTCGCGGCTACACCTTC. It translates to CASSYDGLRGYTF.

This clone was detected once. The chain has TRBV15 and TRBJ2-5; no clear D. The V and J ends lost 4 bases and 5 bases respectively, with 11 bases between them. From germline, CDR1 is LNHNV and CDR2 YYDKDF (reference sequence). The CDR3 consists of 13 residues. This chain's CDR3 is CATSTYPRETQYF. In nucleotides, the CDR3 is TGTGCCACCAGCACCTACCCCCGCGAGACCCAGTACTTC. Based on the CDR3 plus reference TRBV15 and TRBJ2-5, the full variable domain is DAMVIQNPRYQVTQFGKPVTLSCSQTLNHNVMYWYQQKSSQAPKLLFHYYDKDFNNEADTPDNFQSRRPNTSFCFLDIRSPGLGDTAMYLCATSTYPRETQYFGPGTRLLVL.

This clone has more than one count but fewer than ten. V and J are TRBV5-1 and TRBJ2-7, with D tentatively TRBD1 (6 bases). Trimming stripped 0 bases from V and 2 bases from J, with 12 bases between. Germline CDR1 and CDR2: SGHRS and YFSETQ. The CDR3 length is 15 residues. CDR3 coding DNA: TGCGCCAGCAGCTTGGAACAGGGCATCACCTACGAGCAGTACTTC. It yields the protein CASSLEQGITYEQYF.

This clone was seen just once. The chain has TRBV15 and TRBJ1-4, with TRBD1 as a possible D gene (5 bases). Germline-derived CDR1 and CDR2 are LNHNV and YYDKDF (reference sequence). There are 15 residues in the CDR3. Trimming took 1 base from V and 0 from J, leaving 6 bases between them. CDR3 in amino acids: CATSRGQSTNEKLFF. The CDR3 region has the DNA TGTGCCACCAGCAGAGGACAGTCAACTAATGAAAAACTGTTTTTT.